The 17 T cell receptor beta chains given below trace back to one sample, sequenced in a study of identifying expanded T cells in peripheral blood. Assay: immunoSEQ multiplex PCR; the TCRdb copy retains only in-frame clones and omits some. The top ten hold 15% to 20% of the sample, which has some 78,000 clones, just under 85% seen once. Sequencing used blood. Source of these receptors: a person aged 18 to 70 in good health.

This sequence joins TRBV7-9 and TRBJ2-5; TRBD1 or TRBD2 may be the D gene (5 bases each). V was cut by 2 bases and J by 2 bases, with 15 bases left in between. The CDR3 spans 16 residues. Per germline, CDR1 SEHNR and CDR2 FQNEAQ (reference sequence). The CDR3 reads CASSLTQGGGQETQYF. As DNA, the CDR3 is TGTGCCAGCAGCTTAACGCAGGGTGGGGGTCAAGAGACCCAGTACTTC.

CDR3 amino acids: CASSEVPAGEDEQFF. The CDR3 DNA reads as TGTGCCAGCAGTGAAGTCCCAGCGGGAGAGGATGAGCAGTTCTTC. The chain carries TRBV2 and TRBJ2-1, with TRBD2 matching 8 bases. This CDR3 spans 15 amino acids. Germline lookup yields CDR1 SNHLY and CDR2 FYNNEI. V dropped 1 base and J dropped 8; count of bases not matched to a gene: 7.

The rearrangement joins TRBV5-1 to TRBJ2-1; 16 nucleotides align to TRBD2. The CDR3 is 16 amino acids. Germline V lookup: CDR1 SGHRS, CDR2 YFSETQ. V was clipped by 2 bases and J by 5 bases; unmatched bases: 1. In nucleotides, the CDR3 is TGCGCCAGCAGCTTAGGGACTAGCGGGAGGGACAATGAGCAGTTCTTC. Residues: CASSLGTSGRDNEQFF.

This clone was seen just once. The chain carries TRBV4-2 and TRBJ2-2; possible D gene TRBD2, 7 bases. V was pared by 4 bases and J by 7 bases, with 10 bases between. The germline CDR1 and CDR2 sequences are LGHNA and YNFKEQ. This CDR3 spans 13 amino acids. Here the CDR3 reads CASSPGGHGELFF. The DNA of the CDR3 is TGTGCCAGCAGCCCCGGGGGGCACGGGGAGCTGTTTTTT.

The CDR3: CASSYYPLTGSNYGYTF. CDR3 sequence (DNA): TGTGCCAGCAGCTACTACCCTCTGACAGGGTCTAACTATGGCTACACCTTC. The chain carries TRBV7-2 and TRBJ1-2; 7 bases fit TRBD1. Unmatched junction bases numbered 11, after V lost 4 bases and J lost 0 bases. This CDR3 comprises 17 residues. Germline lookup yields CDR1 SGHTA and CDR2 FQGNSA.

CDR3 sequence (DNA): TGTGCCAGCAGCCAAGGGGGGCCGGGAGTGAGCTACGAGCAGTACTTC. Protein sequence: CASSQGGPGVSYEQYF. V gene TRBV14 combines with J gene TRBJ2-7, with D perhaps given as TRBD1 or TRBD2 (6 bases each). Between the trimmed V and J ends, which lost 1 base and 3 bases, there was a span of 16 bases. The CDR3 totals 16 residues. Germline V gene lookup returns CDR1 SGHDN and CDR2 FVKESK.

The chain links TRBV7-2 to TRBJ2-5, with 8 bases fitting TRBD1. V was clipped by 5 bases and J by 5 bases; unmatched bases: 4. CDR3 length: 13 amino acids. CDR1 and CDR2 from the germline V gene are SGHTA and FQGNSA. The CDR3 region is CASSPTGVETQYF. The CDR3 DNA reads TGTGCCAGCAGCCCGACAGGGGTGGAGACCCAGTACTTC.

V and J are TRBV7-6 and TRBJ2-7; 8 bases map to TRBD1. This CDR3 has 12 residues. CDR1 and CDR2 (germline): SGHVS, FNYEAQ. The V and J ends lost 2 bases and 10 bases, in that order; junction bases with no gene match: 4. The CDR3 region has the DNA TGTGCCAGCAGCTTATCCGACAGGGGACAGTACTTC. Translated, it gives CASSLSDRGQYF. The complete variable domain, with remaining parts taken from reference TRBV7-6 and TRBJ2-7, reads GAGVSQSPRYKVTKRGQDVALRCDPISGHVSLYWYRQALGQGPEFLTYFNYEAQQDKSGLPNDRFSAERPEGSISTLTIQRTEQRDSAMYRCASSLSDRGQYFGPGTRLTVT.

This chain joins TRBV7-8 and TRBJ1-1; D unresolved. The CDR3 contains 13 residues. V was pared by 4 bases and J by 3 bases, with 9 bases between. Germline lookup yields CDR1 SGHVS and CDR2 FQNEAQ. The CDR3 protein is CASSSGLDTEAFF. CDR3 bases: TGTGCCAGCAGCTCTGGCCTCGACACTGAAGCTTTCTTT. Together with reference TRBV7-8 and TRBJ1-1, the CDR3 gives the full variable domain: GAGVSQSPRYKVAKRGQDVALRCDPISGHVSLFWYQQALGQGPEFLTYFQNEAQLDKSGLPSDRFFAERPEGSVSTLKIQRTQQEDSAVYLCASSSGLDTEAFFGQGTRLTVV.

This chain joins TRBV2 and TRBJ1-2; TRBD1 matches at 9 bases. This CDR3 is built from 14 residues. V was clipped by 4 bases and J by 6 bases; unmatched bases: 6. Germline V gene lookup returns CDR1 SNHLY and CDR2 FYNNEI. In DNA form, the CDR3 reads TGTGCCAGCAGTGCGGACAGGGGACTTGATGGCTACACCTTC. Its protein product is CASSADRGLDGYTF.

This clone has only a few counts. This chain uses TRBV28 with TRBJ1-2; 7 nucleotides align to TRBD1. Looked up from germline, CDR1 is MDHEN and CDR2 is SYDVKM. The CDR3 loop spans 15 amino acids. Losses at the gene ends were 7 bases for V and 3 bases for J; bases not matched to a gene: 11. The CDR3 region has the DNA TGTGCCAGCACCCCCCATAGGGACAGACACTATGGCTACACCTTC. Translated, it gives CASTPHRDRHYGYTF.

The rearrangement joins TRBV29-1 to TRBJ1-1; 8 bases line up with TRBD1. Trimming removed 7 bases from V and 1 base from J; junction bases left unmatched: 5. The CDR3 loop spans 13 amino acids. Germline CDR1 and CDR2: SQVTM and ANQGSEA. The CDR3 sequence is CSGTGGGNTEAFF. In nucleotides, the CDR3 is TGCAGCGGTACAGGGGGAGGGAACACTGAAGCTTTCTTT. Together with reference TRBV29-1 and TRBJ1-1, the CDR3 gives the full variable domain: SAVISQKPSRDICQRGTSLTIQCQVDSQVTMMFWYRQQPGQSLTLIATANQGSEATYESGFVIDKFPISRPNLTFSTLTVSNMSPEDSSIYLCSGTGGGNTEAFFGQGTRLTVV.

V usage is TRBV4-1 and J usage is TRBJ2-5; 7 positions match TRBD2. Per the germline V gene, CDR1 is MGHRA and CDR2 is YSYEKL. This CDR3 contains 17 residues. V shed 0 bases, J shed 5 bases, and the junction held 12 bases outside the gene matches. CDR3 in amino acids: CASSQEGGLEGGETQYF. CDR3 bases: TGCGCCAGCAGCCAAGAAGGTGGACTAGAGGGCGGGGAGACCCAGTACTTC.

This chain joins TRBV27 and TRBJ2-7; D is unresolved. The V end lost 3 bases, the J end lost 2 bases, and 14 bases lay between the germline ends. CDR3 length: 15 residues. CDR1 MNHEY and CDR2 SMNVEV come from the germline V gene (reference sequence). The CDR3 loop reads CASSLEAADTYEQYF. Written as DNA, the CDR3 is TGTGCCAGCAGTTTGGAAGCCGCCGACACCTACGAGCAGTACTTC.

The chain uses TRBV4-1 and TRBJ1-6; TRBD1 might be the D (6 bases). The V gene's germline CDR1 is MGHRA and CDR2 YSYEKL. The CDR3 length is 15 residues. V was clipped by 2 bases and J by 7 bases, with 12 bases between them. The CDR3 bases are TGCGCCAGCAGCCAACCCGGACAGTCCAATTCACCCCTCCACTTT. Encoded protein: CASSQPGQSNSPLHF.

The chain links TRBV20-1 to TRBJ1-2; D is unclear. The germline V gene encodes CDR1 DFQATT and CDR2 SNEGSKA (reference sequence). The CDR3 loop spans 11 amino acids. The CDR3 spells CLGAGFYGYTF. The CDR3 DNA sequence: TGCCTTGGTGCGGGTTTCTATGGCTACACCTTC.

The chain couples TRBV29-1 to TRBJ2-5; the D is unclear. In germline, CDR1 is SQVTM, CDR2 ANQGSEA. There are 12 residues in the CDR3. The ends were cut back, 3 bases at V and 0 bases at J, with 5 bases in the middle. CDR3 bases: TGCAGCGTTGAGGTCAACCAAGAGACCCAGTACTTC. This encodes CSVEVNQETQYF. Supplemented by reference TRBV29-1 and TRBJ2-5, the full variable domain reads SAVISQKPSRDICQRGTSLTIQCQVDSQVTMMFWYRQQPGQSLTLIATANQGSEATYESGFVIDKFPISRPNLTFSTLTVSNMSPEDSSIYLCSVEVNQETQYFGPGTRLLVL.